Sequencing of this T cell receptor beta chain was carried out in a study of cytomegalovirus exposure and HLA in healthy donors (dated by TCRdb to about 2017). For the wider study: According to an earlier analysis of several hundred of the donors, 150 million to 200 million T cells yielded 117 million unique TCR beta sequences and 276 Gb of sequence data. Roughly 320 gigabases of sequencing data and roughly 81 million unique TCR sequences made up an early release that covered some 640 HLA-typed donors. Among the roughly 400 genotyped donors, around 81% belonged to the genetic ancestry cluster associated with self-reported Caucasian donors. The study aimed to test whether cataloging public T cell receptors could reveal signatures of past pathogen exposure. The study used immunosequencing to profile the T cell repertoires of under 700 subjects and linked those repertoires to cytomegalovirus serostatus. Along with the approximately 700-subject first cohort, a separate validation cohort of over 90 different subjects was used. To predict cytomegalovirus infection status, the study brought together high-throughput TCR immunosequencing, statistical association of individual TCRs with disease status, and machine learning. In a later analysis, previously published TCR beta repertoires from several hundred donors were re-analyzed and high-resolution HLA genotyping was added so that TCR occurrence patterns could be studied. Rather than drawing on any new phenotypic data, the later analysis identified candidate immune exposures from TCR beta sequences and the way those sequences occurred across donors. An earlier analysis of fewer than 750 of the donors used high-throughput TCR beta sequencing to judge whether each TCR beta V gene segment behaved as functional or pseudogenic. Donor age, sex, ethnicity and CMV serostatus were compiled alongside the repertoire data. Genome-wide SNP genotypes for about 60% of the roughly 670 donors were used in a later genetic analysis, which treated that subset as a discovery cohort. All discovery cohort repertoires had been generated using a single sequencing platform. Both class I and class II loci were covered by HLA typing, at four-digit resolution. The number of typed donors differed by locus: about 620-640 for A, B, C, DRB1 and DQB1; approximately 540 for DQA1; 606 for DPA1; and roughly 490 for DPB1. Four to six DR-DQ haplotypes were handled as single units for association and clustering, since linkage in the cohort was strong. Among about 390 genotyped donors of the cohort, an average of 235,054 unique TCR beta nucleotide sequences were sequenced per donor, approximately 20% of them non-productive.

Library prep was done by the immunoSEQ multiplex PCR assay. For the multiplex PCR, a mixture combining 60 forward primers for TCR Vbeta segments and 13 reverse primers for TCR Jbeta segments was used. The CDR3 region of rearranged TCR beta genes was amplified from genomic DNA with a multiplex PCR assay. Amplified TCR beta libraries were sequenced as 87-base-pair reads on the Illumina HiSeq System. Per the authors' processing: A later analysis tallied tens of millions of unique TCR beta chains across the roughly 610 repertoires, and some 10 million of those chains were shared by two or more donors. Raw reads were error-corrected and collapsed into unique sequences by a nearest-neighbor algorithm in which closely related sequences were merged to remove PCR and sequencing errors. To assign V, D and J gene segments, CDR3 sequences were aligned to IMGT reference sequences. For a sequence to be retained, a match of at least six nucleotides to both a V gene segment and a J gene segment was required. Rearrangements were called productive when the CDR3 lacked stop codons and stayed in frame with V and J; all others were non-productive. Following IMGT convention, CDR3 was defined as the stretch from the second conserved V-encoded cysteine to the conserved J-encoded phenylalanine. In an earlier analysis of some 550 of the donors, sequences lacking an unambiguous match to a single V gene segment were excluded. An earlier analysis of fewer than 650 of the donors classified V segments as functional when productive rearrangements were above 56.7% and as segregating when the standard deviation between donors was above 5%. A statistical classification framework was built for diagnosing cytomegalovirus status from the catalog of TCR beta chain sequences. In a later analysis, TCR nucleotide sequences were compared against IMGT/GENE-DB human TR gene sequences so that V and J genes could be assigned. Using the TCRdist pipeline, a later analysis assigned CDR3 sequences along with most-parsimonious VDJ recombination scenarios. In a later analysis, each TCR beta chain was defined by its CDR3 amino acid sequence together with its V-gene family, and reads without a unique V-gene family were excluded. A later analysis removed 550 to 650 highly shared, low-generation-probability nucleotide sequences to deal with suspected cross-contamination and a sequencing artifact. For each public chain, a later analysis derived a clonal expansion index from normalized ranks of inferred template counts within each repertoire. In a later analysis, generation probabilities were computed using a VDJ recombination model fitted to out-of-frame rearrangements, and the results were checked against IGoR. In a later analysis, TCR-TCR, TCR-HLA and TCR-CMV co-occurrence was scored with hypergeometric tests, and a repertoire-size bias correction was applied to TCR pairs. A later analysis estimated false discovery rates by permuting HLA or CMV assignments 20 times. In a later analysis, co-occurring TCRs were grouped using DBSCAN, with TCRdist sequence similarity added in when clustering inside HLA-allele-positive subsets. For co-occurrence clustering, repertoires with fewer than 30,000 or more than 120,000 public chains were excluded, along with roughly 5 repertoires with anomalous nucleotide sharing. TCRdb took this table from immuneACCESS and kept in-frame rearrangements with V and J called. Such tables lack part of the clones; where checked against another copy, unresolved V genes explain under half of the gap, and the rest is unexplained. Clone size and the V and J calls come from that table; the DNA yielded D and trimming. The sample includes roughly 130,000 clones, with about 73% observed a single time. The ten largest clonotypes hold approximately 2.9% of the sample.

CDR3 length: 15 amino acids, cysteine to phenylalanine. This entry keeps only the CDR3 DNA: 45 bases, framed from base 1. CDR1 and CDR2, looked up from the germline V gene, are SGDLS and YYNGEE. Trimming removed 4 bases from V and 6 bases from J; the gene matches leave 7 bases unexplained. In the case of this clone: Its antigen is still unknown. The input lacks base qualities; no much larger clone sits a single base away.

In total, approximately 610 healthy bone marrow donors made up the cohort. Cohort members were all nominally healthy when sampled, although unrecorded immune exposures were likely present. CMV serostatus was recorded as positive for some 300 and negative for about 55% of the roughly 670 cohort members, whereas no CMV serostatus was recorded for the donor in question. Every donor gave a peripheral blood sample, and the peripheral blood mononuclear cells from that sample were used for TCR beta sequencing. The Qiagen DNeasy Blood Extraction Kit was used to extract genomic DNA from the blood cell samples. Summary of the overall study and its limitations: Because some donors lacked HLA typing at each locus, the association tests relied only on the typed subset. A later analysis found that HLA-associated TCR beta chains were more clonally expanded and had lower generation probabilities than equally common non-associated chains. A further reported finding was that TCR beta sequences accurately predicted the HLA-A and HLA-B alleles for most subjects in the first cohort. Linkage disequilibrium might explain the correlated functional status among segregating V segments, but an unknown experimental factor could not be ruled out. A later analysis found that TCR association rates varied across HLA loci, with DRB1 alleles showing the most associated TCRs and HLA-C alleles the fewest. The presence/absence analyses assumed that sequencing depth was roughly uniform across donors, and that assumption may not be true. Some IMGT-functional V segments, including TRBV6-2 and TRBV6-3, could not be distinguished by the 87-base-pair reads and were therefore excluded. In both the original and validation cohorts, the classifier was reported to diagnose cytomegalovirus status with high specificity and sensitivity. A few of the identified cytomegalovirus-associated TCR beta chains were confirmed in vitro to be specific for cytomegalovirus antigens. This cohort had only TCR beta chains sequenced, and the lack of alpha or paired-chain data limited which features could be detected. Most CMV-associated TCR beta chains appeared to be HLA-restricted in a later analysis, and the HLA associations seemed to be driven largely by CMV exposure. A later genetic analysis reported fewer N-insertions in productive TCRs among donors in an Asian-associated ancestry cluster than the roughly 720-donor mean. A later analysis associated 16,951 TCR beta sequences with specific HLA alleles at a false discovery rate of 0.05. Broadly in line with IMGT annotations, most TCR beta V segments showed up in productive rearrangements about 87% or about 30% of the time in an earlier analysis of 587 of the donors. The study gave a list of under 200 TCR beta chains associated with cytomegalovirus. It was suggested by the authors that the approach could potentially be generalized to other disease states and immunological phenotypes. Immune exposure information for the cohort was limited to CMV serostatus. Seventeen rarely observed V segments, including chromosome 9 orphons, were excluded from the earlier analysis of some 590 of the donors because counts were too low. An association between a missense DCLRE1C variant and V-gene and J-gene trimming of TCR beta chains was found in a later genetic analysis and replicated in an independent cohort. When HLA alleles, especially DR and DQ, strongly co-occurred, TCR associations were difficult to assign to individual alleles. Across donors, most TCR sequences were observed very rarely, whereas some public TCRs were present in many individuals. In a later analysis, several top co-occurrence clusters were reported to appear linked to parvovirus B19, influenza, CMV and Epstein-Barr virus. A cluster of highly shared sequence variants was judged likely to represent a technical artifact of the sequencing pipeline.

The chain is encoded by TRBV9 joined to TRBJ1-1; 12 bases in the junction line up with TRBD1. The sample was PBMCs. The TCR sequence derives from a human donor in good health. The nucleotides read TGTGCCAGCAGCATCACCGGGACAGGGGGCTCTGAAGCTTTCTTT. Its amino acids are CASSITGTGGSEAFF.